Listed below are T cell receptor beta chains from one sample, sequenced in a study of post-analysis software for immune sequencing data. TCRdb fed the PCR reads into MiXCR, producing one record per CDR3 protein. The sample holds around 710,000 distinct CDR3 sequences; 35% to 55% are singletons and the top ten take 4.9%. The specimen sequenced was blood. The receptors were gathered from a girl between 5 and 17 years old with multiple sclerosis. Both conserved end residues are part of each CDR3. The order of the fields is V gene, D gene, J gene, clone size, CDR3 DNA, CDR3 protein. D genes are given only for firm matches. Expanded clones are given a class, and other clones once, few, many or no size at all.

>TRBV5-1|-|TRBJ2-7|once
TGCGCCAGCAGCTTGGGGGTAGATGTCTCGGTCCACGAGCAGTACTTC
CASSLGVDVSVHEQYF
>TRBV9|-|TRBJ2-5|-
TGTGCCAGCAGCACCGGTGGGGGCGGTGAGACCCAGTACTTC
CASSTGGGGETQYF
>TRBV6-2/TRBV6-3|TRBD2|TRBJ2-7|-
TGTGCCAGCAGATCCGCAACTAGCGGGGGAGCCTACGAGCAGTACTTC
CASRSATSGGAYEQYF
>TRBV10-3|-|TRBJ2-1|few
TGTGCCGTCGGGGCGGGGTTATCTGGGGATGAGCAGTTCTTC
CAVGAGLSGDEQFF
>TRBV29-1|TRBD2|TRBJ2-5|-
TGCAGCGTTGGGCCCGAGGTGGCTAGCGGGAGCCCACAAGAGACCCAGTACTTC
CSVGPEVASGSPQETQYF
>TRBV27|-|TRBJ2-1|-
TGTGCCAGCAGTTTACCTAGCGTGAGCTCTGAGCAGTTCTTC
CASSLPSVSSEQFF
>TRBV28|TRBD1|TRBJ2-7|-
TGTGCCAGCAGTTCCCGGGACAGGGTCCCCTACGAGCAGTACTTC
CASSSRDRVPYEQYF
>TRBV7-2|TRBD1|TRBJ2-5|once
TGTGCCAGCAGCTTCCGCGGACAGGGCCAAGAGACCCAGTACTTC
CASSFRGQGQETQYF
>TRBV20-1|-|TRBJ2-1|-
TGCAGTGCGCGGAGGGGGTACAATGAGCAGTTCTTC
CSARRGYNEQFF
>TRBV9|-|TRBJ2-1|-
TGTGCCAGCAGCCTCCGGGGGTTATCCGATGAGCAGTTCTTC
CASSLRGLSDEQFF
>TRBV5-1|TRBD2|TRBJ2-5|-
TGCGCCAGCAGCCACGGGACTAGGAGATCCATAGAGACCCAGTACTTC
CASSHGTRRSIETQYF
>TRBV6-6|-|TRBJ2-3|-
TGTGCCAGCAGCCCCAGACCCTCAGATACGCAGTATTTT
CASSPRPSDTQYF
>TRBV7-9|TRBD2|TRBJ2-1|-
TGTGCCAGCAGAGGGAAAGCGGGAGGCAATGAGCAGTTCTTC
CASRGKAGGNEQFF
>TRBV9|TRBD2|TRBJ2-1|-
TGTGCCAGCAGCGTAGGTCCTAGCGGGTCCTACAATGAGCAGTTCTTC
CASSVGPSGSYNEQFF
>TRBV15|TRBD2|TRBJ2-7|few
TGTGCCACCAGCAGAGATCGGGCGGGAGACGAGCAGTACTTC
CATSRDRAGDEQYF
>TRBV7-3|TRBD2|TRBJ2-3|-
TGTGCCAGCACCGCTAGCGGGAGGAATACAGATACGCAGTATTTT
CASTASGRNTDTQYF
>TRBV5-1|-|TRBJ1-1|few
TGCGCCAGCAGCTTGGACAAGGCGCCCACTGAAGCTTTCTTT
CASSLDKAPTEAFF
>TRBV20-1|TRBD1|TRBJ1-4|few
TGCAGTGCTAAACAGGGGTGGAGTGAAAAACTGTTTTTT
CSAKQGWSEKLFF
>TRBV6-6|TRBD2|TRBJ2-1|few
TGTGCCAGCACCAAACTAGCGGGAGGGGGTAATGAGCAGTTCTTC
CASTKLAGGGNEQFF
>TRBV6-1|TRBD2|TRBJ2-3|few
TGTGCCAGCAGTGCGCTAGCGGTGGCAGATACGCAGTATTTT
CASSALAVADTQYF
>TRBV2|-|TRBJ2-5|-
TGTGCCAGCGCCGCCCTACACCAAGAGACCCAGTACTTC
CASAALHQETQYF
>TRBV27|-|TRBJ2-7|many
TGTGCCAGCAGTTTATCAGGGGGCTCCTACGAGCAGTACTTC
CASSLSGGSYEQYF
>TRBV4-2|TRBD2|TRBJ2-7|-
TGTGCCAGCAGCCAAGGTCAGGGGGGTAGCGGGAGAGGCTACGAGCAGTACTTC
CASSQGQGGSGRGYEQYF
>TRBV4-3|-|TRBJ2-1|-
TGCGCCAGCAGCCAAGATCGGCGGGGAACGCGGTTCTACAATGAGCGGTTCTTC
CASSQDRRGTRFYNERFF